Below are 30 T cell receptor beta chains sequenced from a single sample in a study of control samples from healthy donors and cancer patients. TCRdb's copy holds only in-frame clones and misses some; the assay was immunoSEQ multiplex PCR. This sample has 100,000 or so clones, with approximately 90% found just once. The material sequenced was blood. The receptors stem from a man under 40 in good health.

This chain connects TRBV28 to TRBJ2-7; the match to TRBD2 covers 7 bases. Per the germline V gene, CDR1 is MDHEN and CDR2 is SYDVKM. V lost 1 base and J lost 4; bases outside the gene matches: 7. CDR3 length: 15 amino acids. The CDR3 loop is CASSLSGEGKYEQYF. CDR3 coding DNA: TGTGCCAGCAGTTTATCGGGGGAGGGAAAGTACGAGCAGTACTTC.

This clone came up once. The J gene is TRBJ2-1, the V gene TRBV6-4, with D unresolved. The V end was cut by 2 bases, the J end by 4 bases, with 6 bases between. Germline V gene data show CDR1 as MRHNA and CDR2 as SNTAGT. The CDR3 totals 13 residues. The CDR3 sequence: CASSDRVYNEQFF. CDR3 nucleotides: TGTGCCAGCAGTGACAGGGTGTACAATGAGCAGTTCTTC.

By share, this clone ranks as medium-sized (0.01 to 0.1%). This chain links TRBV12-5 with TRBJ1-1, with D possibly TRBD1 on 6 matching bases. With 3 bases removed from V and 4 bases from J, the gap between germline ends came to 9 bases. The CDR3 runs to 13 residues. Per germline, CDR1 LGHNT and CDR2 FRNRAP. As DNA, the CDR3 is TGTGCTAGTGGTTTAGGGGGAGGCACTGAAGCTTTCTTT. Amino acid sequence: CASGLGGGTEAFF.

There are a few counts of this clone. The chain links TRBV24-1 to TRBJ1-1; 8 bases match TRBD1. The CDR3 has 15 amino acids. Germline trimming cut 4 bases from V and 7 bases from J; bases unmatched to any gene: 10. Germline V CDR1 and CDR2: KGHDR, SFDVKD. In DNA form, the CDR3 reads TGTGCCACCAGTGACCCAGGACAGGGAGAGGATGAAGCTTTCTTT. Residues: CATSDPGQGEDEAFF.

The gene calls are TRBV19 and TRBJ2-5, with D possibly TRBD1 on 6 matching bases. The CDR3 spans 16 residues. CDR1 is LNHDA and CDR2 is SQIVND in the germline V gene (reference sequence). Deletions cut 4 bases from V and 4 bases from J, with 19 bases between. The CDR3 region is CASSTPTGARLETQYF. The DNA of the CDR3 is TGTGCCAGTAGTACCCCGACAGGAGCAAGGTTAGAGACCCAGTACTTC.

The chain joins TRBV3-1 (or the pseudogene TRBV3-2) to TRBJ2-7, with D unclear. V lost 1 base, J lost 4 bases, and 8 bases lay in between. Germline CDR1 reads LGHDT; CDR2 reads YNNKEL (reference sequence). This CDR3 has 13 residues. The CDR3 nucleotides are TGTGCCAGCAGCCAAGGTGACTCTTACGAGCAGTACTTC. Protein product: CASSQGDSYEQYF.

The V gene is TRBV24-1, the J gene TRBJ2-1; 9 positions match TRBD1. The CDR3 is 16 amino acids. Germline-derived CDR1 and CDR2 are KGHDR and SFDVKD. After removal of 7 bases from V and 4 bases from J, the junction contained 10 bases not matched to a gene. The CDR3 DNA sequence: TGTGCCACCAGCCCCTCGGGACAGGGTAGGTACAATGAGCAGTTCTTC. It translates to CATSPSGQGRYNEQFF.

This chain joins TRBV19 and TRBJ2-3; 7 bases are shared with TRBD2. The CDR3 contains 15 residues. Losses at the gene ends were 8 bases for V and 2 bases for J; bases not matched to a gene: 10. Germline CDR1 LNHDA, CDR2 SQIVND (reference sequence). The CDR3 region has the DNA TGTGCCAGTGGGAACGGGAGGCAGATCACAGATACGCAGTATTTT. This sequence encodes CASGNGRQITDTQYF.

The chain combines TRBV29-1 with TRBJ1-2; tentative D call: TRBD1 (5 bases). Germline CDR1 is SQVTM and CDR2 is ANQGSEA. The CDR3 length is 12 residues. With 5 bases removed from V and 7 bases from J, the gap between germline ends came to 14 bases. Here the CDR3 reads CSVKGVGGGYTF. CDR3 sequence (DNA): TGCAGCGTTAAAGGGGTTGGAGGTGGCTACACCTTC.

J is TRBJ1-2 and V is TRBV7-9; perhaps TRBD1 as D (5 bases). V was trimmed by 7 bases and J by 0 bases, leaving 12 bases between them. From germline, CDR1 is SEHNR and CDR2 FQNEAQ (reference sequence). The length of the CDR3 is 14 residues. CDR3 protein: CASTEGAANYGYTF. The CDR3 nucleotides read TGTGCCAGCACCGAAGGGGCGGCTAACTATGGCTACACCTTC.

The V call is TRBV27, the J call TRBJ2-3; no reliable D call. CDR1 MNHEY and CDR2 SMNVEV come from the germline V gene (reference sequence). Deletions cut 7 bases from V and 3 bases from J, with 11 bases between. The CDR3 contains 13 residues. CDR3 in DNA: TGTGCCAGCATCCCCTTCAGGACAGATACGCAGTATTTT. It translates to CASIPFRTDTQYF.

The chain joins TRBV28 to TRBJ2-7; maybe TRBD1 (6 bases). In germline, CDR1 is MDHEN, CDR2 SYDVKM. This CDR3 is built from 14 residues. V was pared by 2 bases and J by 4 bases, with 12 bases between. CDR3 DNA sequence: TGTGCCAGCAGTTTAAGGTGGGGGCATTACGAGCAGTACTTC. Translating it yields CASSLRWGHYEQYF.

This clone was seen once. This rearrangement joins TRBV7-9 to TRBJ1-2; TRBD1 might be the D (6 bases). Trimming stripped 2 bases from V and 4 bases from J, with 11 bases between. The CDR3 extends over 14 amino acids. Germline CDR1 reads SEHNR; CDR2 reads FQNEAQ (reference sequence). CDR3 sequence (DNA): TGTGCCAGCAGCTTACCTGAGGGGGGCTATGGCTACACCTTC. Amino acid sequence: CASSLPEGGYGYTF.

This clone was detected only once. The chain couples TRBV7-9 to TRBJ1-1; no reliable D call. This CDR3 contains 12 residues. Germline loops: CDR1 SEHNR, CDR2 FQNEAQ (reference sequence). V was clipped by 6 bases and J by 4 bases, with 9 bases between them. This CDR3 reads CASSWVSTEAFF. The CDR3 coding sequence is TGTGCCAGCAGTTGGGTCAGCACTGAAGCTTTCTTT.

The rearrangement joins TRBV12-5 to TRBJ2-2; D is perhaps TRBD2 (6 bases). V lost 0 bases and J lost 4, with 12 bases in between. The CDR3 sequence is 16 residues long. Germline loops: CDR1 LGHNT, CDR2 FRNRAP. CDR3 DNA: TGTGCTAGTGGTTTGGTCATCGGGAGCGGCACCGGGGAGCTGTTTTTT. Translated, it gives CASGLVIGSGTGELFF. Complete variable domain (other parts from reference TRBV12-5 and TRBJ2-2): DARVTQTPRHKVTEMGQEVTMRCQPILGHNTVFWYRQTMMQGLELLAYFRNRAPLDDSGMPKDRFSAEMPDATLATLKIQPSEPRDSAVYFCASGLVIGSGTGELFFGEGSRLTVL.

The genes are TRBV6-6 and TRBJ2-7, with 9 positions matching TRBD1. In germline, CDR1 is MNHNY, CDR2 SVGAGI (reference sequence). CDR3 size: 15 residues. The ends lost 4 bases at V and 7 bases at J; junction bases unmatched: 11. The CDR3 DNA follows: TGTGCCAGCAGTTCATACCCGGACAGGGGAGGGGAGCAGTACTTC. Translated, it gives CASSSYPDRGGEQYF.

The chain uses TRBV7-9 and TRBJ2-7; D ambiguous. Germline V gene lookup returns CDR1 SEHNR and CDR2 FQNEAQ (reference sequence). There are 13 residues in the CDR3. V was shortened by 0 bases and J by 2 bases, with 5 bases between the two germline ends. The CDR3 DNA is TGTGCCAGCAGCTTAGCCAGCACCTACGAGCAGTACGTC. It yields the protein CASSLASTYEQYV.

The V gene is TRBV29-1, the J gene TRBJ2-5; 15 bases agree with TRBD2. The J segment lost 5 bases and the V segment lost 4 bases, leaving 8 bases of the junction unmatched. Germline V lookup: CDR1 SQVTM, CDR2 ANQGSEA. This CDR3 is 16 amino acids long. The DNA for the CDR3 is TGCAGCGTTGCATCCGGGACTAGCGGGGGGTGGGAGACCCAGTACTTC. It yields the protein CSVASGTSGGWETQYF.

The rearrangement joins TRBV19 to TRBJ1-5; TRBD1 matches at 10 bases. CDR1 is LNHDA, CDR2 SQIVND, per germline (reference sequence). The CDR3 spans 15 residues. Losses at the gene ends were 6 bases for V and 6 bases for J; bases not matched to a gene: 8. The CDR3 spells CASRGQGVSFQPQHF. CDR3 DNA sequence: TGTGCCAGTAGAGGACAGGGGGTCTCTTTTCAGCCCCAGCATTTT.

The chain joins TRBV7-9 to TRBJ1-1; D unclear. V was clipped by 8 bases and J by 3 bases, with 13 bases between them. Germline CDR1 is SEHNR and CDR2 is FQNEAQ (reference sequence). This CDR3 has 13 amino acids. CDR3 sequence reads: CASQVNRDTEAFF. Written as DNA, the CDR3 is TGTGCCAGCCAAGTAAATCGGGACACTGAAGCTTTCTTT. Supplemented by reference TRBV7-9 and TRBJ1-1, the full variable domain reads DTGVSQNPRHKITKRGQNVTFRCDPISEHNRLYWYRQTLGQGPEFLTYFQNEAQLEKSRLLSDRFSAERPKGSFSTLEIQRTEQGDSAMYLCASQVNRDTEAFFGQGTRLTVV.

The chain couples TRBV5-1 to TRBJ2-7, with 7 bases fitting TRBD1. Trimming at V came to 2 bases and at J to 3 bases, leaving 8 bases not matched to a gene. Germline V lookup: CDR1 SGHRS, CDR2 YFSETQ. The CDR3 consists of 15 residues. CDR3 sequence reads: CASSFLQGPSYEQYF. The CDR3 nucleotides read TGCGCCAGCAGCTTCCTACAGGGGCCCAGCTACGAGCAGTACTTC. Variable domain in full (rest from reference TRBV5-1 and TRBJ2-7): KAGVTQTPRYLIKTRGQQVTLSCSPISGHRSVSWYQQTPGQGLQFLFEYFSETQRNKGNFPGRFSGRQFSNSRSEMNVSTLELGDSALYLCASSFLQGPSYEQYFGPGTRLTVT.

J is TRBJ1-1 and V is TRBV6-1; D unresolved. The CDR3 covers 13 residues. V lost 2 bases to trimming and J lost 4 bases, with 8 bases between them. From germline, CDR1 is MNHNS and CDR2 SASEGT. The CDR3 nucleotides read TGTGCCAGCAGTGAACAGGTGTCCACTGAAGCTTTCTTT. Its protein product is CASSEQVSTEAFF.

The V and J genes are TRBV25-1 and TRBJ2-1, with D possibly being TRBD2 (6 bases). This CDR3 is built from 16 residues. Germline lookup yields CDR1 MGHDK and CDR2 SYGVNS. The V end lost 7 bases, the J end lost 6 bases, and 22 bases lay between the germline ends. The chain's CDR3 is CASTRKEGFSGNEQFF. The CDR3 DNA follows: TGTGCCAGCACCCGAAAGGAGGGCTTTAGCGGCAATGAGCAGTTCTTC.

The V and J genes are TRBV19 and TRBJ1-2, with 7 bases aligning to TRBD1. From germline, CDR1 is LNHDA and CDR2 SQIVND (reference sequence). J gave up 9 bases and V 5 bases, and 6 bases lay outside the gene matches. The CDR3 has 12 residues. The CDR3 DNA sequence: TGTGCCAGTAGTTTCCAGGGGGGGAGCTACACCTTC. It encodes CASSFQGGSYTF.

The chain joins TRBV5-1 to TRBJ1-3; D not certain. V shed 2 bases and J shed 6 bases, with 6 bases lying between them. This CDR3 is 12 amino acids long. CDR1 is SGHRS, CDR2 YFSETQ, per germline. The CDR3 nucleotides read TGCGCCAGCAGCTTAGACCTAAACACCATATATTTT. This translates into CASSLDLNTIYF.

This clone was detected a few times. The rearrangement links TRBV9 to TRBJ1-1, with 9 positions matching TRBD1. Germline-derived CDR1 and CDR2 are SGDLS and YYNGEE. The length of the CDR3 is 14 residues. The V gene end was trimmed by 4 bases and the J gene end by 4 bases; junction bases not matched to a gene: 5. The CDR3 is CASSRLTGGTEAFF. CDR3 DNA: TGTGCCAGCAGCCGACTGACAGGGGGCACTGAAGCTTTCTTT.

The chain links TRBV5-1 to TRBJ2-1; D is unclear. Germline-derived CDR1 and CDR2 are SGHRS and YFSETQ. The length of the CDR3 is 12 residues. Trimming stripped 4 bases from V and 4 bases from J, with 6 bases between. The CDR3 DNA reads as TGCGCCAGCAGCCCCAGTTACAATGAGCAGTTCTTC. Protein product: CASSPSYNEQFF.

This clone was detected only a few times. V gene TRBV4-1 combines with J gene TRBJ1-5; 7 nucleotides align to TRBD1. The CDR3 is 16 amino acids. The germline CDR1 and CDR2 sequences are MGHRA and YSYEKL. The trim removed 1 base at V and 5 bases at J, leaving 8 bases unmatched. Here the CDR3 DNA reads TGCGCCAGCAGCCAAGGAAAAGGGGGCATGTATCAGCCCCAGCATTTT. Protein sequence: CASSQGKGGMYQPQHF.

The rearrangement joins TRBV7-8 to TRBJ1-4; D gene uncertain. Germline lookup yields CDR1 SGHVS and CDR2 FQNEAQ. Trimming left V 5 bases short and J 8 bases short, with 12 bases between. The CDR3 extends over 13 amino acids. CDR3 sequence: CASSATWGEKLFF. DNA for the CDR3: TGTGCCAGCAGCGCTACTTGGGGAGAAAAACTGTTTTTT. The entire variable domain, with the rest obtained from reference TRBV7-8 and TRBJ1-4, is as follows: GAGVSQSPRYKVAKRGQDVALRCDPISGHVSLFWYQQALGQGPEFLTYFQNEAQLDKSGLPSDRFFAERPEGSVSTLKIQRTQQEDSAVYLCASSATWGEKLFFGSGTQLSVL.

Only one count was recorded for this clone. The chain employs TRBV5-6 and TRBJ1-2; D possibly corresponds to TRBD1 (6 bases). Trimming cost V 4 bases and J 5 bases, with 12 bases left between them. Germline V gene data show CDR1 as SGHDT and CDR2 as YYEEEE. The CDR3 is made up of 13 amino acids. CDR3 region: CASSGDKSYGYTF. CDR3 bases: TGTGCCAGCAGCGGGGACAAGTCATATGGCTACACCTTC.